One T cell receptor (beta chain) is described in this entry. This clone came up once. Its recognized antigen is unknown. Base qualities are not at hand, and no much larger clone is one base apart. Library preparation used the immunoSEQ multiplex PCR assay. For the multiplex PCR, a mixture combining 60 forward primers for TCR Vbeta segments and 13 reverse primers for TCR Jbeta segments was used. The CDR3 region of rearranged TCR beta genes was amplified from genomic DNA with a multiplex PCR assay. The amplified TCR beta libraries were sequenced on the Illumina HiSeq System as 87-base-pair reads. In the paper's pipeline: In a later analysis, roughly 80 million unique TCR beta chains were counted across the approximately 620 repertoires, and roughly 10 million of these chains were shared by at least two donors. Raw reads were error-corrected and collapsed into unique sequences by a nearest-neighbor algorithm in which closely related sequences were merged to remove PCR and sequencing errors. CDR3 sequences were aligned to IMGT reference sequences to assign V, D and J gene segments. For a sequence to be retained, at least a six-nucleotide match to both a V gene segment and a J gene segment was required. Rearrangements were called productive when the CDR3 lacked stop codons and stayed in frame with V and J; all others were non-productive. CDR3 was defined according to IMGT convention as the region running from the second conserved V-encoded cysteine to the conserved J-encoded phenylalanine. Sequences without an unambiguous match to a single V gene segment were excluded from the earlier analysis of about 630 of the donors. An earlier analysis of some 610 of the donors called V segments functional above 56.7% productive rearrangements and segregating when the between-donor standard deviation exceeded 5%. A statistical classification framework was built to diagnose cytomegalovirus status from the catalog of TCR beta chain sequences. In a later analysis, TCR nucleotide sequences were compared against IMGT/GENE-DB human TR gene sequences so that V and J genes could be assigned. The TCRdist pipeline was used in a later analysis to assign CDR3 sequences and most-parsimonious VDJ recombination scenarios. In a later analysis, every TCR beta chain was defined by the combination of its CDR3 amino acid sequence and its V-gene family, and reads without a unique V-gene family were dropped. A later analysis removed nearly 600 highly shared, low-generation-probability nucleotide sequences to deal with suspected cross-contamination and a sequencing artifact. In a later analysis, a clonal expansion index for each public chain was calculated from normalized within-repertoire ranks of inferred template counts. A later analysis computed generation probabilities with a VDJ recombination model fitted to out-of-frame rearrangements, and checked the results against IGoR. In a later analysis, hypergeometric tests were used to score TCR-TCR, TCR-HLA and TCR-CMV co-occurrence, with a repertoire-size bias correction applied to TCR pairs. A later analysis estimated false discovery rates by permuting HLA or CMV assignments 20 times. In a later analysis, co-occurring TCRs were grouped with DBSCAN, and TCRdist sequence similarity was added when clustering was performed within HLA-allele-positive subsets. Co-occurrence clustering excluded repertoires with fewer than 30,000 or more than 120,000 public chains, plus five with anomalous nucleotide sharing. Not all clones reach the TCRdb copy of this immuneACCESS table, which keeps in-frame sequences only. Checked studies attribute under half of the gap to unresolved V genes and leave the rest unexplained. The V and J calls and the clone size are those of that table, but D and trimming were determined from the DNA. This sample lists around 190,000 clones; less than 85% were detected once. Of the sample, 4.5% to 6% falls within the top ten clones.

The cohort was made up of approximately 700 healthy bone marrow donors. All cohort members were sampled while nominally healthy, although unrecorded immune exposures were likely present. The donor was CMV seronegative and belonged to the group of 320 or so seronegative cohort members. A peripheral blood sample was provided by each donor, and peripheral blood mononuclear cells were used for TCR beta sequencing. Genomic DNA was extracted from the blood cell samples with the Qiagen DNeasy Blood Extraction Kit. These data are taken from a study of cytomegalovirus exposure and HLA in healthy donors (dated by TCRdb to between 2016 and 2019). As for the study more broadly: An earlier analysis of approximately 640 of the donors reported roughly 270 Gb of sequence data and some 120 million unique TCR beta sequences from around 200 million T cells. Around 300 gigabases of sequencing data and tens of millions of unique TCR sequences were included in an early release covering over 600 HLA-typed donors. Of the 350 to 450 genotyped donors, 80% to 90% were placed in the genetic ancestry cluster associated with self-reported Caucasian donors. The study was designed to test whether signatures of past pathogen exposure could be identified by cataloging public T cell receptors. The study profiled the T cell repertoires of about 640 subjects by immunosequencing and related them to cytomegalovirus serostatus. A separate validation cohort of more than 100 different subjects was used in addition to the approximately 610-subject first cohort. To predict cytomegalovirus infection status, the study brought together high-throughput TCR immunosequencing, statistical association of individual TCRs with disease status, and machine learning. A later analysis re-examined previously published TCR beta repertoires from just over 650 donors and added high-resolution HLA genotyping to investigate patterns of TCR occurrence. The later analysis used no new phenotypic data to find candidate immune exposures, relying instead on TCR beta sequences and their occurrence across donors. An earlier analysis of around 540 of the donors applied high-throughput TCR beta sequencing to assess whether each TCR beta V gene segment acted as functional or pseudogenic. Alongside the repertoire data, information on donor age, sex, ethnicity and CMV serostatus was compiled. A later genetic analysis took genome-wide SNP genotypes for about 55% of the roughly 700 donors and used that subset as a discovery cohort. All discovery cohort repertoires had been generated on a single sequencing platform. Class I and class II HLA loci were covered by the typing at four-digit resolution. Typing coverage differed by locus: A, B, C, DRB1 and DQB1 were typed in roughly 620-630 donors, DQA1 in 500 to 550, DPA1 in 606, and DPB1 in around 490. A handful of DR-DQ haplotypes were handled as single units for association and clustering because linkage in the cohort was strong. On average, roughly 250,000 unique TCR beta nucleotide sequences were sequenced per donor among several hundred genotyped donors of the cohort, with about 17% of those sequences being non-productive. The paper as a whole reports these results and caveats: The sequencing pipeline was judged likely to have produced a cluster of highly shared sequence variants as a technical artifact. A further reported finding was that TCR beta sequences accurately predicted the HLA-A and HLA-B alleles for most subjects in the first cohort. According to a later genetic analysis, donors in an Asian-associated ancestry cluster had fewer N-insertions in productive TCRs than the approximately 690-donor mean. The classifier was reported to diagnose cytomegalovirus status with high specificity and sensitivity in both the original cohort and the validation cohort. Broadly in line with IMGT annotations, most TCR beta V segments showed up in productive rearrangements about 90% or about 30% of the time in an earlier analysis of about 500 of the donors. In a later analysis, some 18,000 TCR beta sequences were associated with specific HLA alleles at a false discovery rate of 0.05. A later analysis found that TCR association rates varied across HLA loci, with DRB1 alleles showing the most associated TCRs and HLA-C alleles the fewest. Linkage disequilibrium might explain the correlated functional status among segregating V segments, but an unknown experimental factor could not be ruled out. A later genetic analysis associated a missense DCLRE1C variant with V-gene and J-gene trimming of TCR beta chains, and an independent cohort replicated the association. When HLA alleles, especially DR and DQ, strongly co-occurred, attributing TCR associations to individual alleles was difficult. Some IMGT-functional V segments, including TRBV6-2 and TRBV6-3, could not be distinguished by the 87-base-pair reads and were therefore excluded. The study listed 150 to 200 TCR beta chains as associated with cytomegalovirus. Compared with equally common non-associated chains, HLA-associated TCR beta chains in a later analysis were more clonally expanded and had lower generation probabilities. In this cohort, only TCR beta chains were sequenced, and detectable features were limited by the absence of alpha or paired-chain data. Because HLA typing was missing for some donors at each locus, association tests included only the typed subset. Because counts were too low, roughly 16 rarely observed V segments, including chromosome 9 orphons, were left out of the earlier analysis of some 600 of the donors. Across donors, most TCR sequences were observed very rarely, whereas some public TCRs were present in many individuals. Three of the identified cytomegalovirus-associated TCR beta chains were confirmed in vitro to be specific for cytomegalovirus antigens. According to the authors, the approach could potentially be generalized to other disease states and immunological phenotypes. A later analysis reported that several top co-occurrence clusters appeared linked to parvovirus B19, influenza, CMV and Epstein-Barr virus. Roughly uniform sequencing depth across donors was assumed in presence/absence analyses, although this assumption may not hold. Most CMV-associated TCR beta chains appeared to be HLA-restricted in a later analysis, and the HLA associations seemed to be driven largely by CMV exposure. For the cohort, immune exposure information was limited to CMV serostatus.

V loses 0 bases of germline sequence and J loses 5 bases, and the interval between the two ends is 6 bases. CDR1 and CDR2, per the germline V gene, are SGDLS and YYNGEE. The CDR3 sequence holds 13 residues, the cysteine and phenylalanine included. Left in the record is the CDR3 DNA by itself, 39 bases read in frame from the first base. The rearrangement joined TRBV9 to TRBJ2-1, with the D gene too uncertain to name. The receptor comes from a man aged 35 to 55 in good health and CMV-seronegative. Sequenced material: PBMCs. The encoded CDR3 is CASSVGRHNEQFF. The nucleotides read TGTGCCAGCAGCGTAGGTCGTCACAATGAGCAGTTCTTC.